The 11 T cell receptor beta chains below were found in one sample sequenced in a study of CD8 T cells in Susac syndrome. RNA amounts of about 0.5 to 1 ug underwent reverse transcription with random hexamers. TCRdb redid the calling of the immunoSEQ multiplex PCR reads with MiXCR, one entry per CDR3 protein. The table lists about 180,000 distinct CDR3 sequences, around 94% of them singletons. Source material: CD4+ T cells from PBMCs. The receptors originated from a human donor with Susac syndrome.

This chain links TRBV7-2 with TRBJ2-2; 8 nucleotides match TRBD2. This CDR3 comprises 15 residues. Germline CDR1 is SGHTA and CDR2 is FQGNSA. V lost 2 bases to trimming and J lost 5 bases; unmatched junction nucleotides: 4. In DNA form, the CDR3 reads TGTGCCAGCAGCTTAAGCGGGAGAATGACCGGGGAGCTGTTTTTT. Its translation: CASSLSGRMTGELFF.

This clonotype turned up a few times. The rearrangement joins TRBV14 to TRBJ2-3, with a possible D match to TRBD2 (6 bases). V lost 4 bases and J lost 2, with 10 bases in between. The CDR3 runs to 14 residues. Looked up from germline, CDR1 is SGHDN and CDR2 is FVKESK. CDR3 loop: CASSLAGTTDTQYF. In nucleotides, the CDR3 is TGTGCCAGCAGCCTTGCGGGGACCACAGATACGCAGTATTTT.

The V gene is TRBV30, the J gene TRBJ2-7, with D unclear. Trimming stripped 0 bases from V and 9 bases from J, with 9 bases between. Germline lookup yields CDR1 GTSNPN and CDR2 SVGIG (reference sequence). The CDR3 runs to 11 residues. CDR3 loop: CAWSVGGRQYF. DNA of the CDR3: TGTGCCTGGAGTGTCGGCGGACGGCAGTACTTC.

The chain is built from TRBV6-5 and TRBJ2-5, with 8 positions matching TRBD2. The CDR3 covers 15 residues. J gave up 2 bases and V 5 bases, and 7 bases lay outside the gene matches. Looked up from germline, CDR1 is MNHEY and CDR2 is SVGAGI. CDR3 loop: CASSGPLAAQETQYF. The CDR3 DNA reads as TGTGCCAGCAGTGGTCCACTAGCGGCACAAGAGACCCAGTACTTC.

The gene calls are TRBV9 and TRBJ1-5; TRBD1 is a possible D gene (5 bases). CDR1 and CDR2 from the germline V gene are SGDLS and YYNGEE. There are 17 residues in the CDR3. V was shortened by 4 bases and J by 0 bases, with 17 bases between the two germline ends. The CDR3 reads CASSFTVGHYSNQPQHF. The DNA for the CDR3 is TGTGCCAGCAGCTTCACAGTAGGACACTATAGCAATCAGCCCCAGCATTTT. The variable domain in full, with the rest retrieved from reference TRBV9 and TRBJ1-5, is DSGVTQTPKHLITATGQRVTLRCSPRSGDLSVYWYQQSLDQGLQFLIQYYNGEERAKGNILERFSAQQFPDLHSELNLSSLELGDSALYFCASSFTVGHYSNQPQHFGDGTRLSIL.

CDR3 nucleotides: TGTGCCAGCAGCCCGATGGGAACCCCCTACAATGAGCAGTTCTTC. This sequence encodes CASSPMGTPYNEQFF. V and J are TRBV7-9 and TRBJ2-1; D ambiguous. The CDR3 is made up of 15 amino acids. Germline-derived CDR1 and CDR2 are SEHNR and FQNEAQ (reference sequence). Trimming cost V 5 bases and J 2 bases, with 13 bases left between them. The whole variable domain, remainder taken from reference TRBV7-9 and TRBJ2-1, is DTGVSQNPRHKITKRGQNVTFRCDPISEHNRLYWYRQTLGQGPEFLTYFQNEAQLEKSRLLSDRFSAERPKGSFSTLEIQRTEQGDSAMYLCASSPMGTPYNEQFFGPGTRLTVL.

The genes are TRBV19 and TRBJ1-1; D unclear. Trimming left V 5 bases short and J 5 bases short, with 12 bases between. CDR3 length equals 13 residues. Germline CDR1 reads LNHDA; CDR2 reads SQIVND (reference sequence). CDR3 coding DNA: TGTGCCAGTAGTTTGGAAAGGCGAACTGAAGCTTTCTTT. As protein: CASSLERRTEAFF.

V and J are TRBV20-1 and TRBJ1-1, with D tentatively TRBD1 (5 bases). The CDR3 totals 13 residues. The V end was cut by 6 bases, the J end by 8 bases, with 19 bases between. Germline V lookup: CDR1 DFQATT, CDR2 SNEGSKA (reference sequence). The CDR3 region is CSAPTPGRQEAFF. The CDR3 nucleotides read TGCAGTGCCCCAACCCCGGGACGACAAGAAGCTTTCTTT.

V is TRBV15 and J is TRBJ2-4; D perhaps matches TRBD1 (6 bases). The V and J ends lost 0 bases and 7 bases respectively, with 13 bases between them. Germline loops: CDR1 LNHNV, CDR2 YYDKDF (reference sequence). The CDR3 has 15 residues. The CDR3 DNA is TGTGCCACCAGCAGAGATCAAGGGCAGGGGAACATTCAGTACTTC. Translating it yields CATSRDQGQGNIQYF.

The rearrangement links TRBV2 to TRBJ2-5; perhaps TRBD2 as D (6 bases). Germline CDR1 SNHLY, CDR2 FYNNEI. The CDR3 is made up of 13 amino acids. The V end lost 5 bases, the J end lost 1 base, and 8 bases lay between the germline ends. The CDR3 nucleotides read TGTGCCAGCAGTCTACTAGCCCAAGAGACCCAGTACTTC. Translated, it gives CASSLLAQETQYF.

V gene TRBV5-1 combines with J gene TRBJ1-6; D perhaps matches TRBD1 (5 bases). This CDR3 has 15 amino acids. With 5 bases removed from V and 2 bases from J, the gap between germline ends came to 11 bases. Per the germline V gene, CDR1 is SGHRS and CDR2 is YFSETQ. The CDR3 reads CASRTRDAYNSPLHF. The DNA of the CDR3 is TGCGCCAGCAGAACCCGGGACGCCTATAATTCACCCCTCCACTTT.